This entry concerns a single T cell receptor (beta chain). Its antigen is not known. This entry comes from a study of breast tumors, draining lymph nodes, adjacent tissues. Study results and limitations: Compared with lymph nodes, tumors were less diverse; compared with nontumor tissue, more.

TCRdb passed the multiplex PCR reads through MiXCR, listing each CDR3 protein once. Among more than 10,000 distinct CDR3 sequences, roughly 60% were seen once, and the ten largest hold 49%. V trimming: 2 bases; J trimming: 7 bases; junction bases outside the gene matches: 12. This CDR3 region has 16 residues. The germline V gene encodes CDR1 SGHTA and CDR2 FQGNSA. The rearrangement joins TRBV7-2 to TRBJ2-7, with 9 bases matching TRBD1. The clonotype originates from a female donor with breast cancer. Some clones in this sample may be carry-over from other donors' samples. The sample comprised tumor-adjacent breast tissue. The CDR3 spells CASSLFGVQGAGEQYF. The DNA for the CDR3 is TGTGCCAGCAGCTTATTCGGGGTACAGGGGGCAGGTGAGCAGTACTTC.